The 22 T cell receptor beta chains below all came from one sample that was sequenced in a study of blood T cell repertoires in COVID-19. Profiled with immunoSEQ multiplex PCR; TCRdb holds only in-frame clones, not every one. Seen here are more than 150,000 clones, about 80% observed once, and the top ten hold under 0.75%. Specimen: peripheral blood. The receptors originated from a man aged 55 to 69 with acute or convalescent COVID-19.

This clone was picked up a small number of times. This rearrangement joins TRBV29-1 to TRBJ1-2, with 7 nucleotides matching TRBD1. V trimming: 5 bases; J trimming: 4 bases; junction bases outside the gene matches: 4. The CDR3 is 12 residues long. Germline-derived CDR1 and CDR2 are SQVTM and ANQGSEA. CDR3 region: CSVKTGSYGYTF. The CDR3 DNA follows: TGCAGCGTTAAGACAGGGTCCTATGGCTACACCTTC.

The rearrangement joins TRBV7-9 to TRBJ1-4; D possibly corresponds to TRBD1 (5 bases). The germline CDR1 and CDR2 sequences are SEHNR and FQNEAQ (reference sequence). This CDR3 has 14 residues. V lost 5 bases and J lost 7, with 14 bases in between. Here the CDR3 reads CASSPGVSGEKLFF. CDR3 nucleotides: TGTGCCAGCAGCCCGGGGGTATCGGGTGAAAAACTGTTTTTT. Full variable domain (outside the CDR3, taken from reference TRBV7-9 and TRBJ1-4): DTGVSQNPRHKITKRGQNVTFRCDPISEHNRLYWYRQTLGQGPEFLTYFQNEAQLEKSRLLSDRFSAERPKGSFSTLEIQRTEQGDSAMYLCASSPGVSGEKLFFGSGTQLSVL.

The V gene is TRBV3-1 (or the pseudogene TRBV3-2), the J gene TRBJ1-4, with D unresolved. The CDR3 extends over 15 amino acids. The ends were cut back, 1 base at V and 0 bases at J, with 6 bases in the middle. Looked up from germline, CDR1 is LGHDT and CDR2 is YNNKEL (reference sequence). CDR3 protein: CASSQARTTNEKLFF. The CDR3 nucleotides read TGTGCCAGCAGCCAAGCGCGGACAACTAATGAAAAACTGTTTTTT.

The chain uses TRBV11-3 and TRBJ2-1; D unresolved. Germline V gene lookup returns CDR1 SGHNT and CDR2 YENEEA. Deletions cut 2 bases from V and 4 bases from J, with 6 bases between. The CDR3 contains 13 residues. As DNA, the CDR3 is TGTGCCAGCAGCTTAAACAGTTACAATGAGCAGTTCTTC. It yields the protein CASSLNSYNEQFF.

This chain connects TRBV6-5 to TRBJ1-2; 7 bases fit TRBD1. Looked up from germline, CDR1 is MNHEY and CDR2 is SVGAGI. With V trimmed by 4 bases and J by 4 bases, 12 bases remained unmatched. The CDR3 covers 16 residues. The CDR3: CASSSATGNLGYGYTF. CDR3 nucleotides: TGTGCCAGCAGTTCCGCGACAGGGAATCTGGGCTATGGCTACACCTTC.

V gene TRBV5-6 combines with J gene TRBJ2-2; 12 nucleotides match TRBD2. Germline V gene sequence: CDR1 SGHDT, CDR2 YYEEEE. The trim removed 0 bases at V and 4 bases at J, leaving 4 bases unmatched. CDR3 length: 17 amino acids. Here the CDR3 DNA reads TGTGCCAGCAGCTTGGAGAAACTAGCGGGGGGCACCGGGGAGCTGTTTTTT. Amino acids: CASSLEKLAGGTGELFF.

The rearrangement uses TRBV3-1 (or the pseudogene TRBV3-2) and TRBJ2-3; possibly TRBD1 for D (5 bases). Trimming took off 0 bases at V and 0 bases at J, with 13 bases between the two ends. The CDR3 extends over 17 amino acids. Germline V lookup: CDR1 LGHDT, CDR2 YNNKEL (reference sequence). For the CDR3, the DNA is TGTGCCAGCAGCCAAGATGGGTTGACAGATAGCACAGATACGCAGTATTTT. Translation: CASSQDGLTDSTDTQYF.

This clone showed up just once. The chain is built from TRBV5-6 and TRBJ1-2, with D possibly matching TRBD1 (5 bases). With 0 bases removed from V and 4 bases from J, the gap between germline ends came to 13 bases. Per the germline V gene, CDR1 is SGHDT and CDR2 is YYEEEE. The CDR3 is made up of 15 amino acids. CDR3 nucleotides: TGTGCCAGCAGCTTGGTCCAGGGTGGTAGCTATGGCTACACCTTC. This sequence encodes CASSLVQGGSYGYTF. Supplemented by reference TRBV5-6 and TRBJ1-2, the full variable domain reads DAGVTQSPTHLIKTRGQQVTLRCSPKSGHDTVSWYQQALGQGPQFIFQYYEEEERQRGNFPDRFSGHQFPNYSSELNVNALLLGDSALYLCASSLVQGGSYGYTFGSGTRLTVV.

V is TRBV5-4 and J is TRBJ2-5, with 7 bases aligning to TRBD2. The length of the CDR3 is 15 residues. The V and J ends lost 5 bases and 2 bases, in that order; junction bases with no gene match: 9. Germline V gene lookup returns CDR1 SGHNT and CDR2 YYREEE (reference sequence). CDR3 sequence (DNA): TGTGCCAGCAGTCCCCCCCAGGGAGGGCAAGAGACCCAGTACTTC. This gives the protein CASSPPQGGQETQYF.

The gene calls are TRBV5-4 and TRBJ1-3; possible D gene TRBD1, 5 bases. Germline CDR1 SGHNT, CDR2 YYREEE (reference sequence). Trimming cost V 0 bases and J 4 bases, with 14 bases left between them. The CDR3 length is 16 residues. The CDR3 protein is CASSLGGSYSGNTIYF. The CDR3 DNA follows: TGTGCCAGCAGCTTGGGGGGCAGCTACTCCGGAAACACCATATATTTT.

The V call is TRBV30, the J call TRBJ1-4; 9 bases match TRBD1. After removal of 4 bases from V and 7 bases from J, the junction contained 4 bases not matched to a gene. The CDR3 totals 13 residues. In germline, CDR1 is GTSNPN, CDR2 SVGIG (reference sequence). The CDR3 region has the DNA TGTGCCTGGAACAGGGGGCTAGGTGAAAAACTGTTTTTT. Amino acids: CAWNRGLGEKLFF.

The rearrangement joins TRBV30 to TRBJ2-6; D remains unclear. CDR1 is GTSNPN, CDR2 SVGIG, per germline (reference sequence). Trimming cost V 3 bases and J 0 bases, with 6 bases left between them. This CDR3 has 14 amino acids. In DNA, the CDR3 is TGTGCCTGGAGATACGGCTCTGGGGCCAACGTCCTGACTTTC. Translated, it gives CAWRYGSGANVLTF.

This chain joins TRBV6-2 or TRBV6-3 and TRBJ2-7; TRBD2 agrees at 7 bases. The CDR3 loop spans 15 amino acids. Germline V lookup: CDR1 MNHEY, CDR2 SVGEGT. The junction had 10 bases not matched to a gene; V was cut back by 4 bases and J by 4 bases. The CDR3 sequence is CASSSGRGGDYEQYF. The CDR3 DNA follows: TGTGCCAGCAGTTCAGGACGCGGGGGTGATTACGAGCAGTACTTC.

V and J are TRBV7-2 and TRBJ1-2; unclear D gene. The germline CDR1 and CDR2 sequences are SGHTA and FQGNSA. The CDR3 sequence is 14 residues long. Trimming removed 3 bases from V and 5 bases from J, with 13 bases in between. The CDR3 loop is CASSFVEGGYGYTF. CDR3 in DNA: TGTGCCAGCAGCTTTGTGGAGGGAGGATATGGCTACACCTTC.

V gene TRBV7-2 combines with J gene TRBJ2-2; D perhaps matches TRBD2 (5 bases). Germline V CDR1 and CDR2: SGHTA, FQGNSA. The length of the CDR3 is 14 residues. Trimming shortened V by 5 bases and J by 5 bases, and 12 bases separated the two germline ends. CDR3 coding DNA: TGTGCCAGCAGCGCCGGACTCGGAACCGGGGAGCTGTTTTTT. Translating it yields CASSAGLGTGELFF. Full variable domain (missing parts from reference TRBV7-2 and TRBJ2-2): GAGVSQSPSNKVTEKGKDVELRCDPISGHTALYWYRQSLGQGLEFLIYFQGNSAPDKSGLPSDRFSAERTGGSVSTLTIQRTQQEDSAVYLCASSAGLGTGELFFGEGSRLTVL.

This chain links TRBV5-5 with TRBJ1-2; the match to TRBD1 covers 11 bases. CDR1 and CDR2 (germline): SGHKS, YYEKEE (reference sequence). The CDR3 is 17 residues long. Unmatched junction bases numbered 10, after V lost 3 bases and J lost 3 bases. The CDR3 region has the DNA TGTGCCAGCAGCTCAATATACTCGGGACAGGGGGACTATGGCTACACCTTC. Translating it yields CASSSIYSGQGDYGYTF.

This chain joins TRBV11-2 and TRBJ2-5; 8 nucleotides match TRBD1. CDR1 is SGHAT, CDR2 FQNNGV, per germline. The J segment lost 3 bases and the V segment lost 5 bases, leaving 11 bases of the junction unmatched. The CDR3 covers 16 residues. The CDR3 spells CASSPFWRQGKETQYF. Written as DNA, the CDR3 is TGTGCCAGCAGCCCATTCTGGAGACAGGGGAAAGAGACCCAGTACTTC.

This clone was picked up a small number of times. V usage is TRBV27 and J usage is TRBJ1-1; TRBD1 matches at 9 bases. The V gene's germline CDR1 is MNHEY and CDR2 SMNVEV (reference sequence). The CDR3 consists of 15 residues. Losses at the gene ends were 5 bases for V and 0 bases for J; bases not matched to a gene: 4. This CDR3 reads CASSGGTGMNTEAFF. The CDR3 nucleotides read TGTGCCAGCAGTGGAGGGACAGGGATGAACACTGAAGCTTTCTTT.

The chain joins TRBV5-1 to TRBJ1-2; D might be TRBD1 (5 bases). V dropped 1 base and J dropped 4 bases, with 8 bases sitting between them. CDR1 and CDR2 (germline): SGHRS, YFSETQ. CDR3 length: 13 amino acids. CDR3 residues: CASSLYRGYGYTF. The CDR3 nucleotides read TGCGCCAGCAGCTTGTATAGGGGCTATGGCTACACCTTC.

The rearrangement links TRBV29-1 to TRBJ2-3; a possible D gene is TRBD2 (6 bases). Trimming left V 0 bases short and J 2 bases short, with 9 bases between. CDR1 is SQVTM, CDR2 ANQGSEA, per germline. CDR3 length equals 14 residues. Here the CDR3 DNA reads TGCAGCGTTGAAGAGGGGGGACCCACAGATACGCAGTATTTT. Its protein is CSVEEGGPTDTQYF.

The chain employs TRBV14 and TRBJ2-1, with D unresolved. The CDR3 is made up of 13 amino acids. Germline V lookup: CDR1 SGHDN, CDR2 FVKESK. V lost 4 bases and J 7 bases, leaving 11 bases between the germline ends. The CDR3 loop is CASSPTRLNEQFF. DNA of the CDR3: TGTGCCAGCAGCCCCACCCGACTGAATGAGCAGTTCTTC.

This chain uses TRBV6-5 with TRBJ1-6, with no clear D. CDR1 and CDR2 (germline): MNHEY, SVGAGI. The CDR3 has 14 residues. Between the trimmed V and J ends, which lost 7 bases and 3 bases, there was a span of 10 bases. CDR3 sequence (DNA): TGTGCCAGCACCAAGTCCGGCTATAATTCACCCCTCCACTTT. Residues: CASTKSGYNSPLHF.